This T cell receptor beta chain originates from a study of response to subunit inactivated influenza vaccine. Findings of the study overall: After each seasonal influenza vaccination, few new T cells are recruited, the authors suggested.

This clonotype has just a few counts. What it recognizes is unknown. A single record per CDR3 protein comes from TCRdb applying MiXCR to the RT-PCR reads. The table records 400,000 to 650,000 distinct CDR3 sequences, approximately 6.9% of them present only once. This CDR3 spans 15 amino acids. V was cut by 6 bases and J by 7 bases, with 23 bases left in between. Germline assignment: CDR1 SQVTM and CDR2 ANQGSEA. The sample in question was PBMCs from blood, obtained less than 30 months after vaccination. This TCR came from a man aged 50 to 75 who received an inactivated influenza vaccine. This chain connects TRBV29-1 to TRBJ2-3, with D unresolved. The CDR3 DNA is TGCAGCGTCATCCCGGTGCTAATGGGCCGGAATACGCAGTATTTT. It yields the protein CSVIPVLMGRNTQYF.